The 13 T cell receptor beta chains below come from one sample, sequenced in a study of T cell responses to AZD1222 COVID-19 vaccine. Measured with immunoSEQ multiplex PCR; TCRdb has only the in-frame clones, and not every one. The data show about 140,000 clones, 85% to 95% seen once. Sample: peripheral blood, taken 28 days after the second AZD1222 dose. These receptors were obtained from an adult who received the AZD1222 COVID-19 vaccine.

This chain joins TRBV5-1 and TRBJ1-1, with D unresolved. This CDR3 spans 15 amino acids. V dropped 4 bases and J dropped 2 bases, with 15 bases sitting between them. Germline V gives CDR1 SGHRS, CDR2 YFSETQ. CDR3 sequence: CASSQDLGPNTEAFF. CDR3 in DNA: TGCGCCAGCAGCCAGGACTTGGGCCCCAACACTGAAGCTTTCTTT.

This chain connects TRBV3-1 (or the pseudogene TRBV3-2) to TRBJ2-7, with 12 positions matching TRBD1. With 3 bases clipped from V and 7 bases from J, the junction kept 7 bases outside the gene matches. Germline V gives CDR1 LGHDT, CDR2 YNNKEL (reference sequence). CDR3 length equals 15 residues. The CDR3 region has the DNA TGTGCCAGCAGCCAGAGGGACAGGGGGCGTTGGGAGCAGTACTTC. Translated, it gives CASSQRDRGRWEQYF.

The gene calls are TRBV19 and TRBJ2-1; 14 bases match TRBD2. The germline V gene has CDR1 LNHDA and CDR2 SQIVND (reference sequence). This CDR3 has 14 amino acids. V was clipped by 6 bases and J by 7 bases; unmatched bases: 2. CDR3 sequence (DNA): TGTGCCAGTAGCCGGACTAGCGGGAGGAATGAGCAGTTCTTC. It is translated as CASSRTSGRNEQFF.

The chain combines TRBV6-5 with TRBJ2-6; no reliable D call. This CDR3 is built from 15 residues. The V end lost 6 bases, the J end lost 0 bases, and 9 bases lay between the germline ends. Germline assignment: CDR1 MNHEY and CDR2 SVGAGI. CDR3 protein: CASRRTVSGANVLTF. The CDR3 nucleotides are TGTGCCAGCAGGCGTACAGTCTCTGGGGCCAACGTCCTGACTTTC.

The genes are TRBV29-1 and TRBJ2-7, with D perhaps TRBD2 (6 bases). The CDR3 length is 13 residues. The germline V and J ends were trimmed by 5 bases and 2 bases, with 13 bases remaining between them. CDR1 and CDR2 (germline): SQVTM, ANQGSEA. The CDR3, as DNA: TGCAGCGTTAGTACTAGCAGAGCCTACGAGCAGTACTTC. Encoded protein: CSVSTSRAYEQYF.

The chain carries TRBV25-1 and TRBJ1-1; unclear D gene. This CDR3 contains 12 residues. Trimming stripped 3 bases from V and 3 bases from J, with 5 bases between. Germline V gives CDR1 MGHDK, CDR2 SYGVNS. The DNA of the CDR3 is TGTGCCAGCAGTGACTGGGACACTGAAGCTTTCTTT. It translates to CASSDWDTEAFF.

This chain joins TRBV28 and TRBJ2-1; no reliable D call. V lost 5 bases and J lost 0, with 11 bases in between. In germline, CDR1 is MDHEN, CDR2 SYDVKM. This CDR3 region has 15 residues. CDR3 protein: CASSKRVDSYNEQFF. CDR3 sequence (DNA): TGTGCCAGCAGTAAGCGAGTTGACTCCTACAATGAGCAGTTCTTC.

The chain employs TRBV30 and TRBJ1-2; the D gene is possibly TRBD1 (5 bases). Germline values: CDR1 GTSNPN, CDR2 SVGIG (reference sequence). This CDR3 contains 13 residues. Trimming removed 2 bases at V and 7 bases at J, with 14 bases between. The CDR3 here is CAWSPSGTAGYTF. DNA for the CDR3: TGTGCCTGGAGTCCGAGTGGGACGGCTGGCTACACCTTC.

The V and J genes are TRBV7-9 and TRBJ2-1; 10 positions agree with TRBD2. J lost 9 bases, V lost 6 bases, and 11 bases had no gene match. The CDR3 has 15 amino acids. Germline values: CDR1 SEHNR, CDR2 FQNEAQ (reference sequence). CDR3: CASRRKAGGPFEQFF. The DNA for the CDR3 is TGTGCCAGCAGACGAAAAGCGGGAGGGCCATTTGAGCAGTTCTTC. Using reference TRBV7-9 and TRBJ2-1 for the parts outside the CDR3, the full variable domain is DTGVSQNPRHKITKRGQNVTFRCDPISEHNRLYWYRQTLGQGPEFLTYFQNEAQLEKSRLLSDRFSAERPKGSFSTLEIQRTEQGDSAMYLCASRRKAGGPFEQFFGPGTRLTVL.

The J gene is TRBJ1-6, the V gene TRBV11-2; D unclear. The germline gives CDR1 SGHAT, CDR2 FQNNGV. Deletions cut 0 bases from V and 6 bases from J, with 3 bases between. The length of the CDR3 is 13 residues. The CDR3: CASSLELNSPLHF. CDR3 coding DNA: TGTGCCAGCAGCTTAGAGCTTAATTCACCCCTCCACTTT.

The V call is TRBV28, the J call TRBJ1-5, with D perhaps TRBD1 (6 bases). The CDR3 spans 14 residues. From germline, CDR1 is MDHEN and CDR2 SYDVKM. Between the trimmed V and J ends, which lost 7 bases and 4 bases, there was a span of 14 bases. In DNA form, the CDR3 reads TGTGCCAGCATCCCCGGAGGGGGAAATCAGCCCCAGCATTTT. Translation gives CASIPGGGNQPQHF.

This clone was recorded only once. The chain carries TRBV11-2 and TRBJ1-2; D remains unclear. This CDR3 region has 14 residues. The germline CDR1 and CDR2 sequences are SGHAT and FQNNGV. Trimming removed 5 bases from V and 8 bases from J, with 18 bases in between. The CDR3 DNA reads TGTGCCAGCAGCCCTGGACGGTCCGGTTTCGGCTACACCTTC. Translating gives CASSPGRSGFGYTF.

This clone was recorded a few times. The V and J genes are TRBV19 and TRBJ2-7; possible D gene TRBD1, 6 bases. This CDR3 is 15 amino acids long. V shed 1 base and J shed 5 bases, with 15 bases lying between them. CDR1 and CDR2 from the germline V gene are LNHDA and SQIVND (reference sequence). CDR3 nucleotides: TGTGCCAGTAGTATAGGAGGAACAGGGAAGCACGAGCAGTACTTC. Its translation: CASSIGGTGKHEQYF.